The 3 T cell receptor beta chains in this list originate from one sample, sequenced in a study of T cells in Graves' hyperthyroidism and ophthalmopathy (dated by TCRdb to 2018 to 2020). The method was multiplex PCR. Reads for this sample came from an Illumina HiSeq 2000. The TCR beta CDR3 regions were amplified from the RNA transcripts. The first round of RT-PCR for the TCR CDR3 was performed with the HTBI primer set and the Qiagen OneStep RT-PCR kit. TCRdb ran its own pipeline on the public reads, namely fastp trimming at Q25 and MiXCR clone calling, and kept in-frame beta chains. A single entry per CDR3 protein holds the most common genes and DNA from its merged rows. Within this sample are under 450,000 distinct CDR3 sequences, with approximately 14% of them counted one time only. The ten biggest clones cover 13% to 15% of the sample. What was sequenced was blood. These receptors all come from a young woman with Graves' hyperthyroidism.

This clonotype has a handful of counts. In DNA form, the CDR3 reads TGTGCCAGCAGTTACTCGGATCGTCAAGAGACCCAGTACTTC. This codes for CASSYSDRQETQYF. This chain joins TRBV6-6 and TRBJ2-5; D gene uncertain. Germline loops: CDR1 MNHNY, CDR2 SVGAGI (reference sequence). The CDR3 length is 14 residues. The ends were cut back, 0 bases at V and 2 bases at J, with 7 bases in the middle.

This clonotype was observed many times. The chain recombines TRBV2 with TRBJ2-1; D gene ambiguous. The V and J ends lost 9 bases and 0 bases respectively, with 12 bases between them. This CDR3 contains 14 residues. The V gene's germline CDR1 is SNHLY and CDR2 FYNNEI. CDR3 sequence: CARGTTSSYNEQFF. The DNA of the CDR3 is TGTGCCAGGGGAACTACAAGCTCCTACAATGAGCAGTTCTTC.

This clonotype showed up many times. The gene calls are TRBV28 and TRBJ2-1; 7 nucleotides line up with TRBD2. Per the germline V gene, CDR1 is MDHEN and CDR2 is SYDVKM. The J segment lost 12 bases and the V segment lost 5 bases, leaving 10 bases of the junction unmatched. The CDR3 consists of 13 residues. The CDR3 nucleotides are TGTGCCAGCAGTCCATCCTTGGGGGGGGGGCAGTTCTTC. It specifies CASSPSLGGGQFF.